The 13 T cell receptor beta chains reported below all come from one sample, sequenced in a study of spatial heterogeneity in lung cancer. Time point here: blood at routine non-recurrence follow-up after resection. Whole RNA, which was extracted from tumor, nontumor lung tissue or frozen PBMC, was sequenced without any cell sorting. TCRdb independently ran MiXCR on the 5' RACE reads; one entry per CDR3 protein. The table shows approximately 56,000 distinct CDR3 sequences, with more than 6.5% occurring only once. The sample consisted of PBMCs, taken at follow-up. Receptors were obtained from a female donor with early-stage non-small cell lung cancer.

This clonotype turned up a few times. The V call is TRBV5-1, the J call TRBJ2-2, with 9 bases matching TRBD1. The trim removed 2 bases at V and 3 bases at J, leaving 2 bases unmatched. Germline CDR1 is SGHRS and CDR2 is YFSETQ. The CDR3 runs to 15 residues. The CDR3 loop is CASSLRTGDTGELFF. The CDR3 DNA reads as TGCGCCAGCAGCTTACGGACAGGGGACACCGGGGAGCTGTTTTTT.

This clonotype occurred many times. The genes are TRBV4-3 and TRBJ2-7; D possibly uses TRBD1 or TRBD2 (5 bases each). The CDR3 length is 15 residues. Germline V lookup: CDR1 LGHNA, CDR2 YSLEER. Trimming shortened V by 1 base and J by 1 base, and 11 bases separated the two germline ends. The CDR3, as DNA: TGCGCCAGCAGCCAAGCCGGGACCGGGTCCTACGAGCAGTACTTC. As protein: CASSQAGTGSYEQYF.

This clonotype occurred many times. The chain uses TRBV6-5 and TRBJ1-4; D is unclear. Germline loops: CDR1 MNHEY, CDR2 SVGAGI. The V gene lost 6 bases and the J gene lost 8 bases, with 16 bases spanning the gap. This CDR3 has 14 residues. The CDR3 spells CASSQTATGEKLFF. The CDR3 DNA reads as TGTGCCAGCAGCCAAACAGCCACCGGGGAAAAACTGTTTTTT.

The V and J genes are TRBV4-1 and TRBJ2-1; perhaps D is TRBD1 or TRBD2 (6 bases each). This CDR3 has 16 amino acids. The germline V gene has CDR1 MGHRA and CDR2 YSYEKL. Trimming stripped 3 bases from V and 7 bases from J, with 19 bases between. CDR3 in DNA: TGCGCCAGCAGCCATATCTACGGGGGCAGTGGTAATGAGCAGTTCTTC. Translation: CASSHIYGGSGNEQFF.

The V call is TRBV5-4, the J call TRBJ1-1, with 7 bases aligning to TRBD1. Germline V gene sequence: CDR1 SGHNT, CDR2 YYREEE (reference sequence). The CDR3 runs 14 residues. The ends lost 0 bases at V and 4 bases at J; junction bases unmatched: 3. This CDR3 reads CASSLDQGGTEAFF. The CDR3 region has the DNA TGTGCCAGCAGCTTGGACCAGGGGGGCACTGAAGCTTTCTTT.

This chain uses TRBV5-1 with TRBJ1-1, with D hard to call. Trimming removed 0 bases from V and 12 bases from J, with 12 bases in between. The CDR3 is 12 amino acids. The germline gives CDR1 SGHRS, CDR2 YFSETQ. CDR3 nucleotide sequence: TGCGCCAGCAGCTTGGGGTCCGGCCTAACTTTCTTT. Encoded protein: CASSLGSGLTFF.

This clonotype was detected many times. The chain recombines TRBV2 with TRBJ2-7, with TRBD1 as a possible D gene (5 bases). Trimming shortened V by 6 bases and J by 4 bases, and 16 bases separated the two germline ends. CDR1 and CDR2 (germline): SNHLY, FYNNEI. The CDR3 length is 14 residues. In nucleotides, the CDR3 is TGTGCCAGCAGCCCTTATAATAACAGGTACGAGCAGTACTTC. It translates to CASSPYNNRYEQYF.

This clonotype was counted many times. This sequence joins TRBV6-5 and TRBJ1-5; 10 bases line up with TRBD1. This CDR3 spans 15 amino acids. Germline CDR1 reads MNHEY; CDR2 reads SVGAGI. J lost 4 bases, V lost 6 bases, and 6 bases had no gene match. The CDR3 nucleotides are TGTGCCAGCAGACGACAGGGGGCAATTAATCAGCCCCAGCATTTT. Residues: CASRRQGAINQPQHF.

This clonotype was counted at least ten times. This rearrangement joins TRBV28 to TRBJ1-2, with TRBD1 matching over 9 bases. J was trimmed by 6 bases and V by 4 bases; bases with no gene match: 15. In germline, CDR1 is MDHEN, CDR2 SYDVKM. This CDR3 spans 17 amino acids. The CDR3 nucleotides are TGTGCCAGCAGTTCCCTAGGACAGGGGCTCGGAGACCATGGCTACACCTTC. Protein sequence: CASSSLGQGLGDHGYTF.

This clonotype was counted ten times or more. The chain has TRBV29-1 and TRBJ2-5, with D perhaps matching TRBD1 or TRBD2 (5 bases each). The V and J ends lost 6 bases and 2 bases respectively, with 16 bases between them. The germline gives CDR1 SQVTM, CDR2 ANQGSEA. The CDR3 covers 14 residues. In DNA form, the CDR3 reads TGCAGCGTGGATACGGGACCGCTACAAGAGACCCAGTACTTC. Residues: CSVDTGPLQETQYF.

V usage is TRBV14 and J usage is TRBJ1-6; D might be TRBD1 (5 bases). Germline V gives CDR1 SGHDN, CDR2 FVKESK. V shed 3 bases and J shed 7 bases, with 13 bases lying between them. The CDR3 is 15 amino acids. CDR3 sequence (DNA): TGTGCCAGCAGCCAGGCGGGACGGAGGAATTCACCCCTCCACTTT. Translating it yields CASSQAGRRNSPLHF.

The V call is TRBV6-4, the J call TRBJ1-5, with TRBD1 matching over 8 bases. The germline gives CDR1 MRHNA, CDR2 SNTAGT. Trimming cost V 0 bases and J 2 bases; bases outside gene matches: 12. The length of the CDR3 is 19 residues. The CDR3 loop is CASSDSFPGGADGNQPQHF. The CDR3 nucleotides read TGTGCCAGCAGTGACTCGTTCCCAGGGGGCGCCGACGGCAATCAGCCCCAGCATTTT.

V is TRBV20-1 and J is TRBJ2-7; TRBD1 matches 8 bases. CDR1 is DFQATT, CDR2 SNEGSKA, per germline (reference sequence). V lost 3 bases to trimming and J lost 4 bases; unmatched junction nucleotides: 8. The CDR3 length is 14 residues. The CDR3 loop is CSASRGHLGYEQYF. CDR3 DNA: TGCAGTGCTAGCAGGGGGCATCTAGGGTACGAGCAGTACTTC.